Below are 11 T cell receptor beta chains sequenced from a single sample in a study of blood T cell repertoires in COVID-19. The table came from immunoSEQ multiplex PCR; TCRdb's copy has only in-frame clones and leaves some out. The table includes 200,000 to 250,000 clones, 70% to 90% detected once. The sequencing input was peripheral blood. The receptors were sampled from a woman in her late teens or twenties who had recovered from COVID-19.

This chain joins TRBV14 and TRBJ2-5, with 8 bases matching TRBD2. Per germline, CDR1 SGHDN and CDR2 FVKESK. CDR3 length equals 17 residues. J was trimmed by 4 bases and V by 1 base; bases with no gene match: 11. The CDR3 bases are TGTGCCAGCAGCCAAGCGGGAGGGCCCACGCGGGGAGAGACCCAGTACTTC. Protein: CASSQAGGPTRGETQYF.

V and J are TRBV21-1 and TRBJ2-7; the table's D call, TRBD2, was not checked against the DNA. TRBV21-1 is tagged as a pseudogene. The CDR3 loop spans 17 amino acids. The CDR3 is CASSSLAGGAQSYEQYF. Written as DNA, the CDR3 is TGTGCCAGCAGCTCCCTGGCGGGAGGGGCCCAATCCTACGAGCAGTACTTC.

The chain is built from TRBV10-3 and TRBJ1-2; no definite D call. V was clipped by 0 bases and J by 7 bases, with 12 bases between them. The CDR3 covers 14 residues. Germline V lookup: CDR1 ENHRY, CDR2 SYGVKD. In DNA, the CDR3 is TGTGCCATCAGTGAGTCGACAAGCCCTGCTGGCTACACCTTC. This gives the protein CAISESTSPAGYTF.

There are a few counts of this clone. Compared with germline, one end of the junction differs, possibly owing to a read error. V is TRBV29-1 and J is TRBJ2-7; maybe TRBD1 (6 bases). This CDR3 spans 13 amino acids. Germline CDR1 reads SQVTM; CDR2 reads ANQGSEA. The chain's CDR3 is CSVEGGRGGEQYF. CDR3 bases: TGCAGCGTAGAAGGGGGTAGGGGTGGCGAGCAGTACTTC.

The V gene is TRBV12-3 or TRBV12-4, the J gene TRBJ2-2; D is ambiguous. This CDR3 is built from 13 residues. Trimming left V 8 bases short and J 4 bases short, with 11 bases between. CDR3 residues: CASQKEPTGELFF. The CDR3 DNA follows: TGTGCCAGCCAGAAGGAGCCCACCGGGGAGCTGTTTTTT.

The gene calls are TRBV10-1 and TRBJ1-3; D might be TRBD1 (5 bases). The CDR3 sequence is 16 residues long. The germline CDR1 and CDR2 sequences are WNHNN and SYGVQD (reference sequence). The V gene lost 6 bases and the J gene lost 5 bases, with 20 bases spanning the gap. CDR3 loop: CASSPPGGSTRNTIYF. CDR3 in DNA: TGCGCCAGCAGCCCCCCCGGGGGATCGACGAGAAACACCATATATTTT.

The chain links TRBV27 to TRBJ1-3, with D unclear. The CDR3 length is 15 residues. V lost 5 bases, J lost 0 bases, and 11 bases lay in between. Germline-derived CDR1 and CDR2 are MNHEY and SMNVEV (reference sequence). The CDR3 loop reads CASSKLPPSGNTIYF. The CDR3, as DNA: TGTGCCAGCAGTAAACTCCCGCCCTCTGGAAACACCATATATTTT.

In regard to this clone: Other DNA sequences in the same sample also yield this CDR3. This chain links TRBV7-2 with TRBJ2-7, with D possibly TRBD1 on 6 matching bases. The CDR3 runs to 14 residues. V lost 1 base, J lost 5 bases, and 12 bases lay in between. CDR1 and CDR2 from the germline V gene are SGHTA and FQGNSA. The CDR3 loop is CASSLGLAGDEQYF. The CDR3 nucleotides read TGTGCCAGCAGCTTAGGGCTAGCAGGGGACGAGCAGTACTTC.

A single count supports this clone. The rearrangement links TRBV15 to TRBJ2-1; TRBD2 matches at 10 bases. CDR3 length equals 17 residues. The trim removed 3 bases at V and 5 bases at J, leaving 10 bases unmatched. The V gene's germline CDR1 is LNHNV and CDR2 YYDKDF (reference sequence). DNA for the CDR3: TGTGCCACCAGCAGTGGAAAGCTAGCGGGAGACAACAATGAGCAGTTCTTC. Protein sequence: CATSSGKLAGDNNEQFF.

The rearrangement joins TRBV5-4 to TRBJ2-3; 7 bases line up with TRBD2. J gave up 5 bases and V 0 bases, and 6 bases lay outside the gene matches. The germline gives CDR1 SGHNT, CDR2 YYREEE (reference sequence). The CDR3 consists of 15 residues. The CDR3 sequence: CASSLARGSVDTQYF. Here the CDR3 DNA reads TGTGCCAGCAGCTTGGCACGCGGGAGTGTAGATACGCAGTATTTT.

The rearrangement uses TRBV3-1 (or the pseudogene TRBV3-2) and TRBJ2-4; TRBD2 aligns across 7 bases. The V segment lost 2 bases and the J segment 13 bases; nucleotides outside the gene matches: 11. The length of the CDR3 is 14 residues. The V gene's germline CDR1 is LGHDT and CDR2 YNNKEL (reference sequence). The CDR3 region has the DNA TGTGCCAGCAGCCAAAAAGGACTAGTTCAGTCCCAGTACTTC. Its translation is CASSQKGLVQSQYF.